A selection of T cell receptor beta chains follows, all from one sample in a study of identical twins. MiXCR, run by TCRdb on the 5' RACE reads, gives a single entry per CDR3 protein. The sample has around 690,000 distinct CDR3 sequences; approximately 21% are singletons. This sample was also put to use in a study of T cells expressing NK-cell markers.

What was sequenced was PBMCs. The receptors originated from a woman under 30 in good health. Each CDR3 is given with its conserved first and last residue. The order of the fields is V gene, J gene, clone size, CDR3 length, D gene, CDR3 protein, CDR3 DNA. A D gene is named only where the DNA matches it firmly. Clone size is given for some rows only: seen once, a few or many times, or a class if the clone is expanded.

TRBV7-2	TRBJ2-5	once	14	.	CASSSGPRGETQYF	TGTGCCAGCAGTTCGGGACCAAGGGGAGAGACCCAGTACTTC
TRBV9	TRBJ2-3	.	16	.	CASSRTGTLPPDTQYF	TGTGCCAGCAGCCGGACCGGGACTCTTCCACCAGATACGCAGTATTTT
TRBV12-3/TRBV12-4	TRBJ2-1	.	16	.	CASILGPRSSYNEQFF	TGTGCCAGCATCTTGGGGCCTCGGAGCTCCTACAATGAGCAGTTCTTC
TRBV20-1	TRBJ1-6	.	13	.	CSAAGGFGSPLHF	TGCAGTGCGGCGGGGGGGTTCGGGTCACCCCTCCACTTT
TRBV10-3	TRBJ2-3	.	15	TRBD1	CAISPEDRGENTQYF	TGTGCCATCAGTCCAGAAGACAGGGGTGAAAATACGCAGTATTTT
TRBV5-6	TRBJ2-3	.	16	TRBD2	CASSFTSGRATDTQYF	TGTGCCAGCAGCTTCACTAGCGGGAGGGCCACAGATACGCAGTATTTT
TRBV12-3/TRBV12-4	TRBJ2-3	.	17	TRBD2	CASSSPRLAGPGNTQYF	TGTGCCAGCAGCTCGCCGAGACTAGCGGGGCCGGGGAATACGCAGTATTTT
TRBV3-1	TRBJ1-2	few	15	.	CASSPLSDGLYGYTF	TGTGCCAGCAGCCCTTTATCGGACGGTCTCTATGGCTACACCTTC
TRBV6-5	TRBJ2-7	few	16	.	CASSYSSATPAIEQYF	TGTGCCAGCAGTTACTCGAGTGCGACGCCCGCGATCGAGCAGTACTTC
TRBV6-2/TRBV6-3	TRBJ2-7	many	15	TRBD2	CASSPSSGSGYEQYF	TGTGCCAGCAGTCCCTCTAGCGGGAGTGGATACGAGCAGTACTTC
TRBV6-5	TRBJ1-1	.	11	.	CASSYRGEAFF	TGTGCCAGCAGTTACAGGGGGGAAGCTTTCTTT
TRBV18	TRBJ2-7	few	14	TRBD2	CASSPTSGSRKQYF	TGTGCCAGCTCCCCTACTAGCGGGAGTCGCAAGCAGTACTTC
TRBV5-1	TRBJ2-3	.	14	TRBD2	CASSLAGRADTQYF	TGCGCCAGCAGCTTGGCAGGGAGGGCAGATACGCAGTATTTT
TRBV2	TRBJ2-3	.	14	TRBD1	CASRDRGHTDTQYF	TGTGCCAGCCGGGACAGGGGGCACACAGATACGCAGTATTTT
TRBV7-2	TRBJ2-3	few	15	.	CASSLILSGADTQYF	TGTGCCAGCAGCTTAATCCTGTCTGGTGCAGATACGCAGTATTTT
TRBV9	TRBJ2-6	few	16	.	CASSVAGLVGANVLTF	TGTGCCAGCAGCGTAGCTGGGCTAGTCGGGGCCAACGTCCTGACTTTC
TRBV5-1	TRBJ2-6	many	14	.	CASGQSSGANVLTF	TGCGCCAGCGGCCAGTCTTCTGGGGCCAACGTCCTGACTTTC
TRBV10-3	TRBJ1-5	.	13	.	CAISPGRSGSQHF	TGTGCCATCAGTCCGGGTCGCTCAGGGTCCCAGCATTTT
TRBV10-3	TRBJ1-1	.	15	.	CAISPGGRGNTEAFF	TGTGCCATCAGCCCCGGTGGTCGGGGGAACACTGAAGCTTTCTTT
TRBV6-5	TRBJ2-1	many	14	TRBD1	CASSYSGQINEQFF	TGTGCCAGCAGTTACTCGGGACAGATCAATGAGCAGTTCTTC
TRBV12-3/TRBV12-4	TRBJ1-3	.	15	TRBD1	CASRKQGKAGNTIYF	TGTGCCAGCAGGAAACAGGGGAAGGCTGGAAACACCATATATTTT
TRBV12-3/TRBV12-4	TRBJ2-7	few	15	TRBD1	CASSPGQGWSYEQYF	TGTGCCAGCAGCCCGGGACAGGGGTGGTCCTACGAGCAGTACTTC
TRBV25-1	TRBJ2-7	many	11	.	CASTLRGEQYF	TGTGCCAGCACGCTTAGGGGCGAGCAGTACTTC
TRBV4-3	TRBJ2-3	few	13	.	CASSQDTGDTQYF	TGCGCCAGCAGCCAAGACACAGGGGATACGCAGTATTTT
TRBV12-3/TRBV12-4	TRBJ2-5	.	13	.	CASSSGGKETQYF	TGTGCCAGCTCTTCGGGCGGGAAAGAGACCCAGTACTTC
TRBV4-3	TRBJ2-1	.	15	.	CASSQYSGSYNEQFF	TGCGCCAGCAGCCAGTATAGCGGATCCTACAATGAGCAGTTCTTC
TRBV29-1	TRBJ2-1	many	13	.	CSVVRPDYNEQFF	TGCAGCGTTGTGAGGCCCGACTACAATGAGCAGTTCTTC
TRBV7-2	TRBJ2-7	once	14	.	CASSSNRVSYEQYF	TGTGCCAGCAGCTCCAACCGGGTCTCCTACGAGCAGTACTTC
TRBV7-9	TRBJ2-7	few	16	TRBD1	CASSDRDRAISYEQYF	TGTGCCAGCAGCGACCGGGACAGGGCCATCTCCTACGAGCAGTACTTC
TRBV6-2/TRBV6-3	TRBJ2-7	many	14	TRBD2	CASSYSTSAYEQYF	TGTGCCAGCAGTTACTCGACTAGCGCCTACGAGCAGTACTTC
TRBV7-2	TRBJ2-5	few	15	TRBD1	CASSARTGSEETQYF	TGTGCCAGCAGCGCCCGGACAGGGAGCGAAGAGACCCAGTACTTC
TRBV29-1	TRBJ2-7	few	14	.	CSALRGDSTYEQYF	TGCAGCGCCCTAAGGGGGGACAGTACCTACGAGCAGTACTTC
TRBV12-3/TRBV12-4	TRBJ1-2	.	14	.	CASSSLGRGSGYTF	TGTGCCAGCAGTTCTCTGGGCCGAGGGAGCGGCTACACCTTC
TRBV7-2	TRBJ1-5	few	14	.	CASSLPGGTQPQHF	TGTGCCAGCAGCTTACCGGGGGGCACCCAGCCCCAGCATTTT
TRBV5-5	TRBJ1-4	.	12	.	CASSRWDEKLFF	TGTGCCAGCAGCCGGTGGGATGAAAAACTGTTTTTT
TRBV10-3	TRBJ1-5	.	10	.	CAIGSQPQHF	TGTGCCATCGGGTCCCAGCCCCAGCATTTT
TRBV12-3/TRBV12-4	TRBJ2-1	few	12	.	CASRGQRDEQFF	TGTGCCAGCAGGGGACAGCGGGATGAGCAGTTCTTC